This TCR beta chain was captured in a study of blood T cell repertoires in COVID-19. The protocol was immunoSEQ multiplex PCR, while the TCRdb copy is restricted to in-frame clones and leaves out a portion. Here the sample spans approximately 180,000 clones, roughly 87% being singletons. Trimming pared 0 bases from V and 14 bases from J, leaving 8 bases between. The CDR3 runs to 12 residues. The receptor's source is a human donor with acute COVID-19. The donor label of this sample is uncertain. V and J are TRBV12-3 or TRBV12-4 and TRBJ1-6, with TRBD1 as a possible D gene (5 bases). The sequenced sample consisted of PBMCs or T cells enriched from blood (not recorded which). In DNA, the CDR3 is TGTGCCAGCAGTTTAGCGCAGGGTTCCCTCCACTTT. Translation gives CASSLAQGSLHF.